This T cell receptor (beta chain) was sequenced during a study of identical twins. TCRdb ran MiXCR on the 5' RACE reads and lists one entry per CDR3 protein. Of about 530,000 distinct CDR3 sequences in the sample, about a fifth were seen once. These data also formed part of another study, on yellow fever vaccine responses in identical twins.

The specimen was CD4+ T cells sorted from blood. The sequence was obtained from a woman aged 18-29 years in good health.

In nucleotides, the CDR3 is TGTGCCAGCAGCCTCGGACTAGCGGGAGATACCGGGGAGCTGTTTTTT. This codes for CASSLGLAGDTGELFF. V and J are TRBV7-9 and TRBJ2-2, with 13 positions matching TRBD2. CDR3 size: 16 residues. Germline loops: CDR1 SEHNR, CDR2 FQNEAQ (reference sequence). The V and J ends lost 5 bases and 5 bases, in that order; junction bases with no gene match: 5.